Reported below is one TCR beta chain. Antigen: not known. This record comes from a study of cytomegalovirus exposure and HLA in healthy donors. Primers: 60 Vbeta forward and 13 Jbeta reverse. Assay: immunoSEQ multiplex PCR; the TCRdb copy retains only in-frame clones and omits some. The table records about 160,000 clones, roughly 85% of them present only once. Whole-study findings and limits: Analysis performed later found more than 15,000 TCR beta sequences associated with HLA alleles at 0.05 false discovery rate. Only CMV serostatus was available as immune exposure information. TCR beta chains numbering 150 to 200 were designated cytomegalovirus-associated. A reported reduction in N-insertions relative to the roughly 710-donor mean was seen in an Asian-associated ancestry cluster in a later analysis.

The CDR3 contains 14 residues. Germline CDR1 is SGHAT and CDR2 is FQNNGV. Trimming at V came to 5 bases and at J to 3 bases, leaving 5 bases not matched to a gene. The sequencing input was PBMCs. This sequence was found in a man under 40 in good health and CMV-seronegative. V is TRBV11-2 and J is TRBJ2-7; TRBD1 agrees at 9 bases. The CDR3: CASSRGQGNYEQYF. The CDR3 DNA sequence: TGTGCCAGCAGCCGGGGACAGGGAAACTACGAGCAGTACTTC. The full variable domain, rest sourced from reference TRBV11-2 and TRBJ2-7, is EAGVAQSPRYKIIEKRQSVAFWCNPISGHATLYWYQQILGQGPKLLIQFQNNGVVDDSQLPKDRFSAERLKGVDSTLKIQPAKLEDSAVYLCASSRGQGNYEQYFGPGTRLTVT.